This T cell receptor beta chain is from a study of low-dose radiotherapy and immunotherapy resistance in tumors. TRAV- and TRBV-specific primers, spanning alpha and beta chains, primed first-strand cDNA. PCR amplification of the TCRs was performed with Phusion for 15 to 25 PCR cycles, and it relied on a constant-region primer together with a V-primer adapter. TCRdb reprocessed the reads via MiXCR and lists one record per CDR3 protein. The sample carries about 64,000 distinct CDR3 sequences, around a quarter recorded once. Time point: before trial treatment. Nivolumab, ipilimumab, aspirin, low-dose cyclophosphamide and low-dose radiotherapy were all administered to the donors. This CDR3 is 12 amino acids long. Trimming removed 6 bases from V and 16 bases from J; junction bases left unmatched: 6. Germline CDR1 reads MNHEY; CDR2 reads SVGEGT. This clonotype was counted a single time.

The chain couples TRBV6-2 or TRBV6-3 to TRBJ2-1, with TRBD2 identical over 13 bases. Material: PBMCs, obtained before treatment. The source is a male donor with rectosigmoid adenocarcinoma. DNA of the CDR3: TGTGCCAGCAGAGGACTAGCGGGAGTTAGATTCTTC. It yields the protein CASRGLAGVRFF.